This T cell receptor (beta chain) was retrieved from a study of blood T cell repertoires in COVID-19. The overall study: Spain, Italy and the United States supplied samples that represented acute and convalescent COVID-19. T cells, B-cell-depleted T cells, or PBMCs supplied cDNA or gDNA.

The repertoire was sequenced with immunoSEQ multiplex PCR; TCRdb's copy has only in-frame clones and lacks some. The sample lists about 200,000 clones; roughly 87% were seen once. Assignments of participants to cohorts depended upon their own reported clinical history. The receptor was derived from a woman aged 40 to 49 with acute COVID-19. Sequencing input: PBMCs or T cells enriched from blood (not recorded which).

The CDR3, as DNA: TGTGCCACCAGCTCCCCCGGGACTAGCGGAGACAATGAGCAGTTCTTC. It codes for CATSSPGTSGDNEQFF. V usage is TRBV15 and J usage is TRBJ2-1, with TRBD2 matching 11 bases. The CDR3 extends over 16 amino acids. Germline V CDR1 and CDR2: LNHNV, YYDKDF (reference sequence). After removal of 5 bases from V and 5 bases from J, the junction contained 8 bases not matched to a gene.